The T cell receptor (beta chain) described here comes from a study of PD-1 blockade in classical Hodgkin lymphoma (dated by TCRdb to the early 2020s). Some background on the complete study: Nivolumab dosing was 3 mg/kg intravenously every 2 weeks, continuing until either disease progression or unacceptable toxicity. A peripheral blood immune signature of response to PD-1 blockade in classical Hodgkin lymphoma was defined using TCR beta sequencing and CyTOF. Study-wide findings and limitations: Lower diversity was observed in patients in whom nivolumab was started less than 1 year after ASCT, and these patients were excluded from later analyses so that confounding by immune reconstitution would be avoided. Among trial patients, those achieving complete response had baseline diversity similar to that of newly diagnosed patients, while diversity was significantly lower in partial responders and progressors. CD4+ but not CD8+ TCR diversity rose significantly by C4D1 (p=0.0027 vs p=0.16), most apparent in complete responders (p=0.02). Newly diagnosed patients were reported to have lower baseline TCR diversity than healthy donors, and relapsed/refractory patients were reported to have lower baseline TCR diversity still. The study covered only a single clinical trial cohort, and the causes of the repertoire differences, possibly disease activity or prior therapy, were still not defined.

The sample's time point, from its label and the paper: cycle 2 day 1 (C2D1) of nivolumab. Every trial patient had relapsed following autologous stem cell transplantation, and prior brentuximab vedotin exposure was what differed among cohorts A, B and C. The trial cohort comprised some 60 patients with relapsed/refractory classical Hodgkin lymphoma whose best overall responses were complete response, partial response or progressive disease. Single-agent nivolumab was administered to trial patients in the multi-cohort phase II CheckMate 205 trial. An independent review committee assessed best overall response using the 2007 International Working Group response criteria. PBMCs from the trial were collected at three points: immediately before nivolumab initiation (C1D1), and during therapy at cycle 2 day 1 and cycle 4 day 1. Peripheral blood was collected in 8 mL Vacutainer Cell Preparation Tubes, from which PBMCs were isolated by centrifugation and then cryopreserved.

Genomic DNA was extracted with the Qiagen DNeasy kit from unsorted PBMCs and from negatively selected CD4+ and CD8+ fractions. TCR beta CDR3 regions were amplified by immunoSEQ multiplex PCR using primers annealing to V and J segments. A synthetic immune receptor repertoire was used to minimize amplification bias, and any remaining bias was removed computationally after sequencing. The authors processed their data as follows. Custom Python scripts were used to quantify repertoire diversity as the Shannon entropy index. The unsorted, CD4+ and CD8+ repertoires were each analyzed separately, with the exception of combined analyses, where CD4+ and CD8+ sequences were merged in silico. Clonal expansion was defined as at least a 2-fold frequency increase after treatment relative to C1D1, with a pseudocount of 0.5 for undetected baseline clones. Singleton clones were defined as clones with 0 or 1 copy at C1D1, and non-singleton clones were defined as clones with 2 or more copies. Clones expanded in unsorted samples were assigned a CD4+, CD8+ or unknown annotation through matching of protein sequences in sorted samples from the same patient. Diversity changes from C1D1 to C4D1 were tested in paired samples using Wilcoxon tests. What TCRdb holds here is the immuneACCESS table cut down to in-frame rearrangements. Part of the clones is not present; checked against another copy, under half of the missing clones reflect an unresolved V gene, and the others are unexplained. Clone size and V and J calls were adopted from that table, with D and trimming inferred from the DNA. Present in this sample are around 26,000 clones, around 81% of which were seen just once. Roughly a fifth of the sample comes from the top ten.

The CDR3, cysteine through phenylalanine, is 17 amino acids long. Just the 51-base CDR3 DNA is kept, in frame starting at base 1. Compared with germline, V lacks 5 bases and J lacks 5 bases; bases without a gene match: 16. CDR1 SGHVS and CDR2 FQNEAQ are derived from the germline V gene. As regards this clone: It lacks a known antigen. No base-level quality is on record; no much larger clone is a single base apart.

The sequence links TRBV7-8 to TRBJ2-5, with 8 middle bases fitting TRBD2. The TCR sequence derives from a human donor with classical Hodgkin lymphoma. Here the sequenced sample was peripheral blood mononuclear cells (PBMCs), taken before the second cycle of nivolumab. The CDR3 region has the sequence CASSPGGAGALRETQYF. The DNA sequence is given as TGTGCCAGCAGCCCCGGTGGAGCGGGGGCCCTTCGGGAGACCCAGTACTTC.